The rows below give T cell receptor beta chains drawn from one sample of a study of beta chain features in type 1 diabetes. TCRdb's copy holds only in-frame clones and misses some; the assay was immunoSEQ multiplex PCR. The data show 680,000 or so clones, around 15% seen once. The sequenced sample was naive CD4+ T cells from blood. All receptors come from a young man in good health. Both conserved end residues are part of each CDR3. The order of the fields is clone size, J gene, D gene, V gene, CDR3 protein, CDR3 DNA. The D gene is left open where the match is weak. Not every row has a clone size; where given, it reads once, few, many or a size class.

NA | TRBJ2-1 | TRBD2 | TRBV28 | CASSLFGGVNEQFF | TGTGCCAGCAGTCTCTTTGGGGGGGTAAATGAGCAGTTCTTC
NA | TRBJ2-1 | TRBD1 | TRBV4-3 | CASSLTGNYNEQFF | TGCGCCAGCAGCCTGACAGGGAACTACAATGAGCAGTTCTTC
NA | TRBJ2-3 | TRBD2 | TRBV7-2 | CASSSGRPDTQYF | TGTGCCAGCAGCTCCGGGAGGCCAGATACGCAGTATTTT
NA | TRBJ2-4 | NA | TRBV6-5 | CASSSTGLAKNIQYF | TGTGCCAGCAGTTCGACTGGGCTAGCCAAAAACATTCAGTACTTC
NA | TRBJ2-5 | NA | TRBV5-8 | CASSIRVSRETQYF | TGTGCCAGCAGCATCAGGGTATCGCGGGAGACCCAGTACTTC
few | TRBJ2-7 | TRBD1 | TRBV27 | CASTRRRDRGYEQYF | TGTGCCAGCACCCGTCGGCGGGACAGGGGATACGAGCAGTACTTC
few | TRBJ2-3 | TRBD2 | TRBV7-3 | CASSSGRSGRATDTQYF | TGTGCCAGCAGCTCTGGCCGTAGCGGGAGGGCAACAGATACGCAGTATTTT
NA | TRBJ1-2 | TRBD1 | TRBV9 | CASSLAGTGKSYGYTF | TGTGCCAGCAGCTTAGCCGGGACAGGGAAATCCTATGGCTACACCTTC
few | TRBJ1-3 | NA | TRBV7-2 | CASSLVGGTSPIYF | TGTGCCAGCAGCTTAGTCGGGGGGACCAGTCCCATATATTTT
NA | TRBJ1-1 | NA | TRBV11-2 | CASSPFGGTEAFF | TGTGCCAGCAGCCCATTCGGTGGGACTGAAGCTTTCTTT
NA | TRBJ2-1 | NA | TRBV7-3 | CASSLSSYNEQFF | TGTGCCAGCAGCTTAAGCTCCTACAATGAGCAGTTCTTC
NA | TRBJ1-5 | NA | TRBV10-2 | CASSVAIVNQPQHF | TGCGCCAGCAGCGTCGCGATTGTAAATCAGCCCCAGCATTTT
NA | TRBJ2-5 | NA | TRBV10-3 | CAISGGLAQETQYF | TGTGCCATCAGTGGTGGACTGGCACAAGAGACCCAGTACTTC
NA | TRBJ2-7 | TRBD1 | TRBV18 | CASSPDRDRGSYEQYF | TGTGCCAGCTCCCCCGACCGGGACAGGGGTTCCTACGAGCAGTACTTC
NA | TRBJ1-5 | NA | TRBV15 | CATSRGGQPQHF | TGTGCCACCAGCAGAGGGGGACAGCCCCAGCATTTT
NA | TRBJ2-7 | TRBD1 | TRBV30 | CAWSLDWTGGSYEQYF | TGTGCCTGGTCCCTCGATTGGACAGGGGGTAGCTACGAGCAGTACTTC
few | TRBJ1-1 | NA | TRBV5-1 | CASSLTDIQEAFF | TGCGCCAGCAGCTTGACGGACATACAAGAAGCTTTCTTT
few | TRBJ2-3 | NA | TRBV6-6 | CASSHGGRRSTDTQYF | TGTGCCAGCAGTCATGGGGGGCGTCGGAGCACAGATACGCAGTATTTT
few | TRBJ1-1 | NA | TRBV29-1 | CSVDRGNTEAFF | TGCAGCGTTGACAGGGGTAATACTGAAGCTTTCTTT
few | TRBJ1-2 | NA | TRBV27 | CASRSGRGYGYTF | TGTGCCAGCAGGTCGGGGAGAGGCTATGGCTACACCTTC
many | TRBJ1-1 | NA | TRBV10-3 | CASNRERDTEAFF | TGTGCCAGCAACAGGGAGAGGGACACTGAAGCTTTCTTT
few | TRBJ2-5 | NA | TRBV5-6 | CASSFQETQYF | TGTGCCAGCAGCTTCCAAGAGACCCAGTACTTC
few | TRBJ1-1 | NA | TRBV7-9 | CASSLERNLNTEAFF | TGTGCCAGCAGCTTAGAAAGGAACCTGAACACTGAAGCTTTCTTT
NA | TRBJ2-1 | NA | TRBV2 | CAREVRATTYNEQFF | TGTGCCAGAGAGGTTAGAGCAACGACTTACAATGAGCAGTTCTTC
NA | TRBJ2-7 | TRBD2 | TRBV4-1 | CASSRGLAGTYEQYF | TGCGCCAGCAGCCGGGGACTAGCGGGGACCTACGAGCAGTACTTC
few | TRBJ2-5 | NA | TRBV7-3 | CASSPGGTAQETQYF | TGTGCCAGCAGCCCCGGGGGGACAGCGCAAGAGACCCAGTACTTC
few | TRBJ1-1 | NA | TRBV7-3 | CASSLTGEGGTEAFF | TGTGCCAGCAGCTTAACAGGGGAGGGTGGCACTGAAGCTTTCTTT
few | TRBJ2-7 | NA | TRBV4-3 | CASSSNGGASYEQYF | TGCGCCAGCAGCTCGAATGGGGGGGCCTCCTACGAGCAGTACTTC
few | TRBJ1-1 | NA | TRBV7-6 | CASSPFPETGTEAFF | TGTGCCAGCAGCCCATTCCCCGAAACGGGCACTGAAGCTTTCTTT
few | TRBJ2-1 | NA | TRBV5-1 | CASSLSGVRNEQFF | TGCGCCAGCAGCTTGAGCGGAGTAAGAAATGAGCAGTTCTTC
few | TRBJ1-1 | TRBD1 | TRBV9 | CASSVSSGQDYTEAFF | TGTGCCAGCAGCGTATCCTCGGGACAGGACTACACTGAAGCTTTCTTT
once | TRBJ1-1 | TRBD1 | TRBV19 | CASNRDRGTEAFF | TGTGCCAGTAACCGGGACAGGGGGACTGAAGCTTTCTTT
NA | TRBJ2-3 | TRBD1 | TRBV5-1 | CASSYGQGSTDTQYF | TGCGCCAGCAGCTACGGACAGGGAAGCACAGATACGCAGTATTTT
NA | TRBJ1-1 | NA | TRBV29-1 | CSVAPPSDRTTEAFF | TGCAGCGTTGCCCCCCCCTCCGACAGGACTACTGAAGCTTTCTTT